This entry lists 5 T cell receptor beta chains sequenced from one sample in a study of blood T cell repertoires in COVID-19. The table came from immunoSEQ multiplex PCR; TCRdb's copy has only in-frame clones and leaves some out. The profile shows around 140,000 clones, about four fifths of them singletons. The sequenced material came from peripheral blood. These receptors originate from a woman aged 60-70 years with acute or convalescent COVID-19.

Only a few counts were recorded for this clone. The J gene is TRBJ2-2, the V gene TRBV4-2; 10 bases map to TRBD2. The CDR3 contains 18 residues. V was clipped by 0 bases and J by 6 bases; unmatched bases: 10. CDR1 is LGHNA and CDR2 is YNFKEQ in the germline V gene. The CDR3 region has the DNA TGTGCCAGCAGCCAAGATCCAATAGCGGGAGGTCCGGCCGGGGAGCTGTTTTTT. Its protein is CASSQDPIAGGPAGELFF.

The V gene is TRBV6-5, the J gene TRBJ2-5, with D possibly matching TRBD2 (6 bases). The CDR3 totals 12 residues. Trimming shortened V by 5 bases and J by 3 bases, and 7 bases separated the two germline ends. CDR1 MNHEY and CDR2 SVGAGI come from the germline V gene. The CDR3 is CASSPSEETQYF. CDR3 sequence (DNA): TGTGCCAGCAGTCCTAGCGAAGAGACCCAGTACTTC.

The chain combines TRBV5-1 with TRBJ1-2; D perhaps matches TRBD1 (6 bases). Germline V gene data show CDR1 as SGHRS and CDR2 as YFSETQ. The germline V and J ends were trimmed by 4 bases and 4 bases, with 11 bases remaining between them. The CDR3 has 13 residues. CDR3 sequence reads: CASSQRDIYGYTF. The CDR3, as DNA: TGCGCCAGCAGCCAACGGGACATCTATGGCTACACCTTC.

The chain recombines TRBV6-5 with TRBJ2-7; 8 nucleotides align to TRBD2. V shed 8 bases and J 2 bases; nucleotides not matched to a gene: 8. CDR3 length equals 14 residues. Germline loops: CDR1 MNHEY, CDR2 SVGAGI. The CDR3 DNA reads as TGTGCCAGCTCCGGTGTAGCGGGGCCCTACGAGCAGTACTTC. It yields the protein CASSGVAGPYEQYF.

This chain links TRBV12-3 or TRBV12-4 with TRBJ1-2; tentative D call: TRBD1 (5 bases). The CDR3 runs 12 residues. The V end was cut by 5 bases, the J end by 8 bases, with 12 bases between. Here the CDR3 reads CASSMPGVGYTF. DNA of the CDR3: TGTGCCAGCAGTATGCCGGGGGTGGGCTACACCTTC.